Following are 10 T cell receptor beta chains from one sample sequenced in a study of identical twins. TCRdb redid the calling of the 5' RACE reads with MiXCR, one entry per CDR3 protein. Here the sample spans roughly 260,000 distinct CDR3 sequences, 7.5% being singletons. The same sample was also used in a study of yellow fever vaccine responses in identical twins.

Sequenced sample: CD8+ T cells sorted from blood. These receptors all come from a young woman in good health.

This clonotype appeared many times. The chain employs TRBV29-1 and TRBJ2-4; 7 positions agree with TRBD1. J lost 7 bases, V lost 6 bases, and 3 bases had no gene match. Looked up from germline, CDR1 is SQVTM and CDR2 is ANQGSEA. CDR3 length equals 11 residues. The CDR3 nucleotides are TGCAGCGTGATGGACAGGAACATTCAGTACTTC. This encodes CSVMDRNIQYF.

This clonotype was picked up a small number of times. The chain carries TRBV2 and TRBJ2-1; TRBD2 agrees at 11 bases. This CDR3 has 15 amino acids. Germline values: CDR1 SNHLY, CDR2 FYNNEI. The trim removed 8 bases at V and 3 bases at J, leaving 6 bases unmatched. For the CDR3, the DNA is TGTGCCAGCGGGAGACTAGCGGGGATCTACAATGAGCAGTTCTTC. It translates to CASGRLAGIYNEQFF.

This clonotype was counted many times. V is TRBV12-3 or TRBV12-4 and J is TRBJ2-1, with D perhaps matching TRBD1 (6 bases). Trimming pared 7 bases from V and 6 bases from J, leaving 22 bases between. The CDR3 covers 16 residues. Here the CDR3 DNA reads TGTGCCAGCAACTTATTGGAAGGTGGGGGCTTCAATGAGCAGTTCTTC. This codes for CASNLLEGGGFNEQFF.

The chain recombines TRBV3-1 with TRBJ2-3; 7 bases are shared with TRBD1. The germline gives CDR1 LGHDT, CDR2 YNNKEL (reference sequence). The CDR3 spans 14 residues. V trimming: 0 bases; J trimming: 7 bases; junction bases outside the gene matches: 4. The CDR3 reads CASSQEGGGNTQYF. The CDR3 nucleotides are TGTGCCAGCAGCCAAGAAGGGGGCGGAAATACGCAGTATTTT.

This chain links TRBV7-6 with TRBJ2-1, with a possible D match to TRBD1 (5 bases). CDR3 length: 16 residues. V was pared by 1 base and J by 1 base, with 11 bases between. The germline V gene has CDR1 SGHVS and CDR2 FNYEAQ. The CDR3 DNA reads as TGTGCCAGCAGCTTAGAACAGGATGGGTCCTACAATGAGCAGTTCTTC. Amino acid sequence: CASSLEQDGSYNEQFF.

The J gene is TRBJ2-7, the V gene TRBV29-1; D could derive from TRBD1 or TRBD2 (6 bases each). The CDR3 loop spans 16 amino acids. V gave up 0 bases and J gave up 5 bases, with 20 bases separating them. Germline V gene data show CDR1 as SQVTM and CDR2 as ANQGSEA. CDR3 coding DNA: TGCAGCGTTGAAGATCCCGGGGGCAGCCCTATACACGAGCAGTACTTC. Its protein is CSVEDPGGSPIHEQYF.

The CDR3 loop is CASSLLYKGDTQYF. The CDR3 nucleotides read TGTGCCAGCAGTTTATTGTACAAGGGAGATACGCAGTATTTT. The chain has TRBV28 and TRBJ2-3; D gene uncertain. In germline, CDR1 is MDHEN, CDR2 SYDVKM. The CDR3 runs 14 residues. The ends were cut back, 1 base at V and 5 bases at J, with 10 bases in the middle.

The rearrangement joins TRBV7-6 to TRBJ2-2; possibly TRBD2 for D (6 bases). This CDR3 has 13 amino acids. V was clipped by 6 bases and J by 7 bases, with 12 bases between them. Germline values: CDR1 SGHVS, CDR2 FNYEAQ. Here the CDR3 reads CASRPGSGGELFF. Written as DNA, the CDR3 is TGTGCCAGCAGGCCCGGGAGCGGCGGGGAGCTGTTTTTT.

The chain links TRBV6-2 or TRBV6-3 to TRBJ2-5; 8 bases line up with TRBD1. The CDR3 is made up of 14 amino acids. Germline assignment: CDR1 MNHEY and CDR2 SVGEGT. Trimming cost V 2 bases and J 3 bases; bases outside gene matches: 2. The CDR3 here is CASSYKTGEETQYF. CDR3 in DNA: TGTGCCAGCAGTTACAAGACAGGGGAAGAGACCCAGTACTTC.

The sample holds many counts of this clonotype. The chain couples TRBV3-1 to TRBJ2-3; tentatively, D is TRBD1 or TRBD2 (5 bases each). The CDR3 sequence is 14 residues long. V dropped 3 bases and J dropped 2 bases, with 9 bases sitting between them. Germline lookup yields CDR1 LGHDT and CDR2 YNNKEL (reference sequence). The CDR3 DNA reads as TGTGCCAGCAGCCACCCCGGGGCCACAGATACGCAGTATTTT. Amino acids: CASSHPGATDTQYF.